This is a list of T cell receptor beta chains from one sample in a study of control samples from healthy donors and cancer patients. Profiled with immunoSEQ multiplex PCR; TCRdb holds only in-frame clones, not every one. Of tens of thousands of clones listed, roughly 91% are singletons. Specimen: blood. These TCRs come from a man aged 50 to 60 in good health. Both conserved end residues are part of each CDR3. The D gene is left open where the match is weak. Not all rows give a size; the values are once, few, many and, for expanded clones, a class.

CDR3nt,CDR3aa,d_gene,j_gene,v_gene,abundance
TGTGCCATCAGTGGGAGGACAGGAATGAACACTGAAGCTTTCTTT,CAISGRTGMNTEAFF,TRBD1,TRBJ1-1,TRBV10-3,.
TGTGCCAGCAGCCAAGAACGCAGGAGGGGGCTGGCAGATACGCAGTATTTT,CASSQERRRGLADTQYF,.,TRBJ2-3,TRBV3-1/TRBV3-2,.
TGTGCCAGCAGTTTTACAGATAACTATGGCTACACCTTC,CASSFTDNYGYTF,.,TRBJ1-2,TRBV6-5,.
TGTGCCACGTCAGCGGACTATGGCTACACCTTC,CATSADYGYTF,.,TRBJ1-2,TRBV10-3,once
TGTGCTAGTGGTTCCCAACCGGGACAGGGGGAAGCTTTCTTT,CASGSQPGQGEAFF,TRBD1,TRBJ1-1,TRBV12-5,.
TGCGCCAGCAGCTTGGGACAGATGTTCACTGAAGCTTTCTTT,CASSLGQMFTEAFF,.,TRBJ1-1,TRBV5-1,.
TGCGCCAGCAGCCCCCAGGGGGCCCCGGTGAACACTGAAGCTTTCTTT,CASSPQGAPVNTEAFF,TRBD1,TRBJ1-1,TRBV5-1,.
TGTGCCAGCAGACTGGACGGGAGCTCCTACAATGAGCAGTTCTTC,CASRLDGSSYNEQFF,.,TRBJ2-1,TRBV2,.
TGTGCCAGCAGTTACAGGGAAGGGGGTACGCAGTATTTT,CASSYREGGTQYF,.,TRBJ2-3,TRBV5-8,few
TGCGCCCGCAGTTGGCGGGGGGGCGACACCGGGGAGCTGTTTTTT,CARSWRGGDTGELFF,TRBD2,TRBJ2-2,TRBV5-1,.
TGTGCCAGCAATACACAGGGGATAAGCACAGATACGCAGTATTTT,CASNTQGISTDTQYF,TRBD1,TRBJ2-3,TRBV2,few
TGTGCCAGTAGTACAAGGGCAAGGAATTCACCCCTCCACTTT,CASSTRARNSPLHF,.,TRBJ1-6,TRBV19,.
TGTGCCATCAGTACCCAGGGGACCTCCTACGAGCAGTACTTC,CAISTQGTSYEQYF,.,TRBJ2-7,TRBV10-3,once
TGTGCCAGCAGCTTGGCCGGCGGGGAGCAGTTCTTC,CASSLAGGEQFF,.,TRBJ2-1,TRBV5-6,.
TGTGCCAGCAGCCAAGCGTACGGGGGGAACACTGAAGCTTTCTTT,CASSQAYGGNTEAFF,.,TRBJ1-1,TRBV4-2,.
TGTGCCAGTAGATCAGGGAACTATGGCTACACCTTC,CASRSGNYGYTF,.,TRBJ1-2,TRBV19,once
TGTGCCACCAGCAGAGATATTGTGGGAAACACCATATATTTT,CATSRDIVGNTIYF,.,TRBJ1-3,TRBV15,.
TGTGCCAGCTCACCGCAGGAAGCTGGAAACACCATATATTTT,CASSPQEAGNTIYF,.,TRBJ1-3,TRBV18,once
TGTGCCAGTAGTATGTCGGGCACCGGGGAGCTGTTTTTT,CASSMSGTGELFF,.,TRBJ2-2,TRBV19,.
TGCGCCAGCAGCTTCGGGACAGGGAATCAGCCCCAGCATTTT,CASSFGTGNQPQHF,TRBD1,TRBJ1-5,TRBV5-1,.
TGTGCCAGCAGCTTAGGGGACAGTTACGAGCAGTACTTC,CASSLGDSYEQYF,TRBD1,TRBJ2-7,TRBV11-3,.
TGTGCCAGCAGCTACGGACAGTCTAACTATGGCTACACCTTC,CASSYGQSNYGYTF,.,TRBJ1-2,TRBV7-8,.
TGTGCCAGTAGCAGGAGTCCGCGCGGGGCGATCACAGATACGCAGTATTTT,CASSRSPRGAITDTQYF,.,TRBJ2-3,TRBV19,.
TGTGCCAGCAGATTGAGCAGCAGGGGAGCTTTCTTT,CASRLSSRGAFF,.,TRBJ1-1,TRBV6-5,.
TGTGCCTGGAGTGTTCACAGGCTAGCCTACGAGCAGTACTTC,CAWSVHRLAYEQYF,.,TRBJ2-7,TRBV30,.
TGCGCCAGCAGTGAGGGACAGGGGACCGGGGAGCTGTTTTTT,CASSEGQGTGELFF,TRBD1,TRBJ2-2,TRBV10-1,once
TGTGCCAGCAGCGTAGACAGCCACAATCAGCCCCAGCATTTT,CASSVDSHNQPQHF,.,TRBJ1-5,TRBV9,.
TGCGCCAGCAGCGGGACAGGGGTGTATCAGCCCCAGCATTTT,CASSGTGVYQPQHF,TRBD1,TRBJ1-5,TRBV10-2,.
TGTGCCAGCAGCCCGGGACTCGCGGGGCCCAACACCGGGGAGCTGTTTTTT,CASSPGLAGPNTGELFF,.,TRBJ2-2,TRBV5-4,.
TGTGCCAGCAGATCACCGGGAGAAAATGGCTACACCTTC,CASRSPGENGYTF,.,TRBJ1-2,TRBV6-6,.
TGCGCCAGCAGTCCGGACACCGGAGTGGGTGAGCAGTACTTC,CASSPDTGVGEQYF,.,TRBJ2-7,TRBV5-1,.
TGTGCCAGCACCGGACAGGGGAACACTGAAGCTTTCTTT,CASTGQGNTEAFF,TRBD1,TRBJ1-1,TRBV7-9,.
TGTGCCAGCAGTCCAAACGCAAACACCATATATTTT,CASSPNANTIYF,.,TRBJ1-3,TRBV6-5,.
TGTGCCAGTACCAACGGACTTACGAACTATGGCTACACCTTC,CASTNGLTNYGYTF,.,TRBJ1-2,TRBV19,few
TGTGCCATCAGTGACACCCTAGCTAACTATGGCTACACCTTC,CAISDTLANYGYTF,.,TRBJ1-2,TRBV10-3,.
TGTGCCAGCAGCGGCTCGGGAACAGACCGAGGAAATGAGCAGTTCTTC,CASSGSGTDRGNEQFF,.,TRBJ2-1,TRBV6-6,.
TGTGCCTGGGGGGAAAGGACCTATAATTCACCCCTCCACTTT,CAWGERTYNSPLHF,.,TRBJ1-6,TRBV30,.
TGTGCCAGTATTCAGCGTTACGGCCGCTCTGGAAACACCATATATTTT,CASIQRYGRSGNTIYF,.,TRBJ1-3,TRBV19,.
TGTGCCAGCAGCTTGGGTAGCGGGACGGCCAGCTCCTACGAGCAGTACTTC,CASSLGSGTASSYEQYF,TRBD2,TRBJ2-7,TRBV5-8,.
TGCGCCAGTGCCAGGACTAGCGGGGACAATGAGCAGTTCTTC,CASARTSGDNEQFF,TRBD2,TRBJ2-1,TRBV5-1,.
TGTGCCAGCAGCTTAGAAAGGGGCCCCTACGAGCAGTACTTC,CASSLERGPYEQYF,.,TRBJ2-7,TRBV7-2,once
TGTGCCAGCAGTTTAATAAGGAACACCGGGGAGCTGTTTTTT,CASSLIRNTGELFF,.,TRBJ2-2,TRBV6-5,.
TGTGCCAGCAGACGGGACAGGGTGATAGGCACTGAAGCTTTCTTT,CASRRDRVIGTEAFF,TRBD1,TRBJ1-1,TRBV6-5,.
TGTGCCAGCAGCGCCGAGGGGAGGGAAGGTGCAACTAATGAAAAACTGTTTTTT,CASSAEGREGATNEKLFF,.,TRBJ1-4,TRBV9,few
TGTGCCAGCAGCTTAGACGGGGGGGGGCCGTATGGCTACACCTTC,CASSLDGGGPYGYTF,.,TRBJ1-2,TRBV7-2,.
TGCGCCAGCAGCCCCGCAGCGTCTCGGGACTATGGCTACACCTTC,CASSPAASRDYGYTF,.,TRBJ1-2,TRBV4-1,.
TGTGCCAGCAGTGAGGACTTTAGTTCACCCCTCCACTTT,CASSEDFSSPLHF,.,TRBJ1-6,TRBV6-4,.
TGTGCCAGCCGGAGGGAGCTTATTAATCAGCCCCAGCATTTT,CASRRELINQPQHF,.,TRBJ1-5,TRBV6-5,.
TGTGCCAGCAGCTCAGGGGGAGCGGTGCAGTACTTC,CASSSGGAVQYF,TRBD1,TRBJ2-7,TRBV7-9,.
TGTGCCAGCAGTGAAGCGGGGGTACAGGATACGCAGTATTTT,CASSEAGVQDTQYF,.,TRBJ2-3,TRBV2,once
TGTGCCAGCAGCTTGTTAGGGAACTACGAGCAGTACTTC,CASSLLGNYEQYF,.,TRBJ2-7,TRBV5-8,.
TGTGCCAGCAGGGACGGTTACACTGAAGCTTTCTTT,CASRDGYTEAFF,.,TRBJ1-1,TRBV27,.
TGTGCCAGCAGCTCGACCGCGGATGAGCAGTTCTTC,CASSSTADEQFF,.,TRBJ2-1,TRBV5-4,.
TGTGCCAGCAGCCAAGATCGGAGCTCCGGTGAGCAGTTCTTC,CASSQDRSSGEQFF,.,TRBJ2-1,TRBV4-2,.
TGTGCCAGCAGCTTGGCCGGACTCTATGGCTACACCTTC,CASSLAGLYGYTF,.,TRBJ1-2,TRBV5-6,once